Only a few counts were recorded for the clone carrying this TCR beta chain. Germline V CDR1 and CDR2: SNHLY, FYNNEI. Trimming took off 5 bases at V and 9 bases at J, with 11 bases between the two ends. The CDR3 runs to 12 residues. Authors' data handling: Amplification of reference gene primers provided the estimated nucleated cell counts. Generated by immunoSEQ multiplex PCR, the TCRdb table keeps only in-frame clones and is missing some. V, J and clone size are taken as reported in that table, and D and trimming were inferred from the DNA itself. The data show fewer than 55,000 clones, with approximately 91% seen just once and around 3% held by the top ten. The data were obtained in a study of blood T cell repertoires in COVID-19. For the study at large: The United States, Italy and Spain were the sources of the acute and convalescent COVID-19 samples. From T cells, B-cell-depleted T cells, or PBMCs came the material, which was cDNA or gDNA.

The chain links TRBV2 to TRBJ1-5; a possible D gene is TRBD1 (6 bases). The sequence was obtained from a man aged 50-59 years with active COVID-19. The sample was peripheral blood. CDR3: CASSSPDRPQHF. The CDR3 region has the DNA TGTGCCAGCAGTTCTCCGGACAGGCCCCAGCATTTT.